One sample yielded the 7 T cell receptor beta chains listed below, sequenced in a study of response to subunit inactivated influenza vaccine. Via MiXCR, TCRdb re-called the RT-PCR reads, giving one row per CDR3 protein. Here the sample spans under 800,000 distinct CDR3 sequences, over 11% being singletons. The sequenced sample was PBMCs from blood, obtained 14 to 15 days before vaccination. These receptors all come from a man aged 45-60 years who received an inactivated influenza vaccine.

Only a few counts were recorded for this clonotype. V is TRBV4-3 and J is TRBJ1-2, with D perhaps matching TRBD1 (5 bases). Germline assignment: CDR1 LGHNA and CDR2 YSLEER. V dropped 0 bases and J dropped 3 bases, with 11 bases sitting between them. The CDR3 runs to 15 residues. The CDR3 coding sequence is TGCGCCAGCAGCCAAGACCTCAGGGTGGACTATGGCTACACCTTC. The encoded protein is CASSQDLRVDYGYTF.

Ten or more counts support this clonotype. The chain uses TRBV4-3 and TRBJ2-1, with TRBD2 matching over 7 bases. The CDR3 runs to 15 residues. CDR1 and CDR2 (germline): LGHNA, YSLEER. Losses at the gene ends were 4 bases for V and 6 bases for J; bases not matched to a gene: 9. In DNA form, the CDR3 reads TGCGCCAGCAGCCGCCGAGGGAGGGGCCTCAATGAGCAGTTCTTC. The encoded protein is CASSRRGRGLNEQFF.

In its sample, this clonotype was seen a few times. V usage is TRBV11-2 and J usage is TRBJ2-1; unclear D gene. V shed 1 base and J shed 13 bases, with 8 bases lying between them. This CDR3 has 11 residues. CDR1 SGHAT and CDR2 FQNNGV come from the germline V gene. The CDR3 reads CASSLGAYQFF. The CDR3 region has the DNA TGTGCCAGCAGCTTAGGGGCCTATCAGTTCTTC.

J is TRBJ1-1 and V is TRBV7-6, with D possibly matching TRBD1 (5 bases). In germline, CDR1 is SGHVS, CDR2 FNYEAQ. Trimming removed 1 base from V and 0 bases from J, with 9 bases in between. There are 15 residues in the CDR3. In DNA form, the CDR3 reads TGTGCCAGCAGCTTAGAGGGGTCCATGAACACTGAAGCTTTCTTT. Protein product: CASSLEGSMNTEAFF. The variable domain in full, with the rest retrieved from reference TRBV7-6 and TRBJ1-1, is GAGVSQSPRYKVTKRGQDVALRCDPISGHVSLYWYRQALGQGPEFLTYFNYEAQQDKSGLPNDRFSAERPEGSISTLTIQRTEQRDSAMYRCASSLEGSMNTEAFFGQGTRLTVV.

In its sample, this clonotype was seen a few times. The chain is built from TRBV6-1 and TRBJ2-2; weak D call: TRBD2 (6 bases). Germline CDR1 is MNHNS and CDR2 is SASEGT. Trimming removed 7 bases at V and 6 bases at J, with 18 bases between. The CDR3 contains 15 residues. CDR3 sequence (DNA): TGTGCCAGCATACCCGGACTAAGATCTGCCGGGGAGCTGTTTTTT. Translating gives CASIPGLRSAGELFF.

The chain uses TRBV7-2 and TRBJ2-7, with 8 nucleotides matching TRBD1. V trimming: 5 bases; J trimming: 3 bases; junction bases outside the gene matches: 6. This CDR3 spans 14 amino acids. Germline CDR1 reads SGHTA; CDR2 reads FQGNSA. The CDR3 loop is CASSQDRENYEQYF. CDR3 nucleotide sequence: TGTGCCAGCAGCCAGGACAGGGAAAACTACGAGCAGTACTTC.

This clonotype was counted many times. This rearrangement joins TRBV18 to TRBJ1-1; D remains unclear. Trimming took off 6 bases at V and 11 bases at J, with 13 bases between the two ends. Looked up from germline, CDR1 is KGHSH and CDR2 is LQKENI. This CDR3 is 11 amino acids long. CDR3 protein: CASSSRVGAFF. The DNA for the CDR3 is TGTGCCAGCTCCTCTCGAGTAGGGGCTTTCTTT.